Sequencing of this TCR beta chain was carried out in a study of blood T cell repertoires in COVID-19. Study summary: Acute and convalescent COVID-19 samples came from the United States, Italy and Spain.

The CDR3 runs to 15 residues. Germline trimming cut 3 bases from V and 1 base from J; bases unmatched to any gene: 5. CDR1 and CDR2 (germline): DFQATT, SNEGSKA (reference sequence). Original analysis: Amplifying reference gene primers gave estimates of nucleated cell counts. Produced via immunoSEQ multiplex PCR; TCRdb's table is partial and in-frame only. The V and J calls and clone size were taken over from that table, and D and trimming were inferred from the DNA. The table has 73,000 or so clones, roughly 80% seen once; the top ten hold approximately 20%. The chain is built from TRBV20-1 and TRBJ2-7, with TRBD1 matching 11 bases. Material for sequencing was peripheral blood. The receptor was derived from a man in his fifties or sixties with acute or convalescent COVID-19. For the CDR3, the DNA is TGCAGTGCTAGTTTCCGGGACAGGGGGTCCTACGAGCAGTACTTC. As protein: CSASFRDRGSYEQYF.